The 8 T cell receptor beta chains below come from one sample, sequenced in a study of regulatory T cells in long-lasting Graves disease. Time point in this sample: persistent/refractory GD, antithyroid drugs over 5 years with positive TRAb. Researchers made the TCR library from RNA that was extracted from PBMCs. iRepertoire HTBI primers and Arm-PCR of CDR3 regions built TCR beta libraries. TCRdb itself ran the multiplex PCR reads through MiXCR, one entry per CDR3 protein. Of around 460,000 distinct CDR3 sequences in the sample, about 22% were seen once. The sample in question was peripheral blood mononuclear cells (PBMCs), obtained when the disease was refractory, from a patient treated with antithyroid drugs. These receptors were obtained from a female donor with Graves disease.

This clonotype was detected many times. This chain links TRBV20-1 with TRBJ1-1; 7 positions agree with TRBD1. V dropped 7 bases and J dropped 1; count of bases not matched to a gene: 6. This CDR3 spans 13 amino acids. The germline CDR1 and CDR2 sequences are DFQATT and SNEGSKA (reference sequence). The CDR3: CSVRTGTNTEAFF. CDR3 in DNA: TGCAGTGTCAGGACAGGAACGAACACTGAAGCTTTCTTT.

The chain recombines TRBV20-1 with TRBJ2-3; 9 nucleotides match TRBD1. J was trimmed by 7 bases and V by 6 bases; bases with no gene match: 14. CDR3 length equals 15 residues. Germline V gene sequence: CDR1 DFQATT, CDR2 SNEGSKA (reference sequence). In DNA, the CDR3 is TGCAGTGCACTAAGGCTGGGACAGGGACAGTATACGCAGTATTTT. It specifies CSALRLGQGQYTQYF.

This clonotype was observed many times. This chain uses TRBV10-3 with TRBJ2-7; 10 bases agree with TRBD1. Per the germline V gene, CDR1 is ENHRY and CDR2 is SYGVKD. J gave up 4 bases and V 5 bases, and 11 bases lay outside the gene matches. This CDR3 has 16 residues. The chain's CDR3 is CAISSARTGGGYEQYF. The CDR3 DNA sequence: TGTGCCATCAGTTCAGCCCGGACAGGGGGTGGGTACGAGCAGTACTTC.

In this sample, this clonotype turned up many times. This chain uses TRBV27 with TRBJ2-7, with D possibly being TRBD1 (6 bases). Trimming pared 7 bases from V and 0 bases from J, leaving 19 bases between. CDR1 and CDR2 (germline): MNHEY, SMNVEV (reference sequence). CDR3 length equals 16 residues. CDR3 DNA sequence: TGTGCCAGCAATCCAGGGGACAAGGGTTTCTCCTACGAGCAGTACTTC. Its protein is CASNPGDKGFSYEQYF.

This clonotype was detected a few times. J is TRBJ1-6 and V is TRBV14, with a weak D call TRBD1 (5 bases). Germline V gene lookup returns CDR1 SGHDN and CDR2 FVKESK. V was clipped by 0 bases and J by 10 bases, with 16 bases between them. This CDR3 region has 16 residues. In nucleotides, the CDR3 is TGTGCCAGCAGCCAAGATTCATGGGGGGAACAATCACCCCTCCACTTT. This gives the protein CASSQDSWGEQSPLHF.

This clonotype has just a few counts. The V call is TRBV27, the J call TRBJ2-5; the match to TRBD2 covers 8 bases. This CDR3 has 17 amino acids. Per the germline V gene, CDR1 is MNHEY and CDR2 is SMNVEV (reference sequence). Trimming cost V 5 bases and J 5 bases; bases outside gene matches: 16. The CDR3 loop is CASSPRGDSGARETQYF. The CDR3 DNA is TGTGCCAGCAGTCCCCGGGGGGATAGCGGGGCTAGGGAGACCCAGTACTTC.

This clonotype turned up a few times. The CDR3 reads CASSRDADHSNQPQHF. The DNA for the CDR3 is TGTGCCAGCAGCCGGGATGCGGACCATAGCAATCAGCCCCAGCATTTT. The rearrangement uses TRBV14 and TRBJ1-5; D remains ambiguous. The germline gives CDR1 SGHDN, CDR2 FVKESK. Trimming removed 4 bases at V and 0 bases at J, with 13 bases between. CDR3 length: 16 amino acids.

This clonotype was recorded at least ten times. The chain links TRBV6-5 to TRBJ1-1, with a tentative D call TRBD1 (5 bases). The CDR3 runs 15 residues. V lost 2 bases, J lost 1 base, and 11 bases lay in between. Germline lookup yields CDR1 MNHEY and CDR2 SVGAGI. The CDR3 loop reads CASSYRGGRNTEAFF. DNA for the CDR3: TGTGCCAGCAGTTACAGGGGAGGTCGGAACACTGAAGCTTTCTTT.